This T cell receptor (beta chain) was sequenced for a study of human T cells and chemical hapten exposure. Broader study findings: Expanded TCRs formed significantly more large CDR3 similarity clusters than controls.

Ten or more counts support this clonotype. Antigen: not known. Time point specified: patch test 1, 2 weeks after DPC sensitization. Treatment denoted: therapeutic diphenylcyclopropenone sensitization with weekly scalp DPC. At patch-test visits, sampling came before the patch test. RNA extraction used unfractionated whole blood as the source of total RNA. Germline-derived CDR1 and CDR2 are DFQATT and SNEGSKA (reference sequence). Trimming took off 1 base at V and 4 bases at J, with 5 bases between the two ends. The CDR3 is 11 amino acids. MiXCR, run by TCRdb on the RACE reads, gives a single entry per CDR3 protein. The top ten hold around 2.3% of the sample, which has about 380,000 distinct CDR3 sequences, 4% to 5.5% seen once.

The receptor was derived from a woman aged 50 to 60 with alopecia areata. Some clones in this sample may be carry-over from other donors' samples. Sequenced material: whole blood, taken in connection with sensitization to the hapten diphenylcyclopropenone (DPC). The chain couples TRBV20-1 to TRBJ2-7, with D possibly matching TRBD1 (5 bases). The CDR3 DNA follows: TGCAGTGCTAGAGGACAGTACGAGCAGTACTTC. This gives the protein CSARGQYEQYF.